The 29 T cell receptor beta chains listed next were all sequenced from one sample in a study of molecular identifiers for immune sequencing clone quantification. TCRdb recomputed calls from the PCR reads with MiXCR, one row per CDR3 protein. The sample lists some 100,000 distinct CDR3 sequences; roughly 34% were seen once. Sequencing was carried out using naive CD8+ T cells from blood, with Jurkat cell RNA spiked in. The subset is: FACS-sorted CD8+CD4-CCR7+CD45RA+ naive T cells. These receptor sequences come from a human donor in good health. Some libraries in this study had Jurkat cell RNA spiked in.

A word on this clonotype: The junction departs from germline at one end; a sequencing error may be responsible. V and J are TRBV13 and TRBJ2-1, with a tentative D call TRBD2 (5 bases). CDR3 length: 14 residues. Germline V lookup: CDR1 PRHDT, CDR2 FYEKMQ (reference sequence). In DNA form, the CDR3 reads TGTGCCAGCAGCGGAAGCGGATCCTACAATGAGCAGATCTTC. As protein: CASSGSGSYNEQIF. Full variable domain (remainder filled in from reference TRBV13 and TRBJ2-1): AAGVIQSPRHLIKEKRETATLKCYPIPRHDTVYWYQQGPGQDPQFLISFYEKMQSDKGSIPDRFSAQQFSDYHSELNMSSLELGDSALYFCASSGSGSYNEQIFGPGTRLTVL.

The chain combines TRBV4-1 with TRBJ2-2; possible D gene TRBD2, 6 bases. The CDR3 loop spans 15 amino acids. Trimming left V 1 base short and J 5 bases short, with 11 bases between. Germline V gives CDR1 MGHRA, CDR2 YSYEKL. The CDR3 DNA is TGCGCCAGCAGCCAAGGGGGGACTGAGACCGGGGAGCTGTTTTTT. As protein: CASSQGGTETGELFF.

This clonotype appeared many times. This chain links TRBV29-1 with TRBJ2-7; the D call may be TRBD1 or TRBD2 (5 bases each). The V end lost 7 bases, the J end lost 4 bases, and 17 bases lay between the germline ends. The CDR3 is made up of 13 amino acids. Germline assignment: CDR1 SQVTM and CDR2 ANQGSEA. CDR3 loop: CSARTRGLYEQYF. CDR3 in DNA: TGCAGCGCTCGGACACGGGGTTTGTACGAGCAGTACTTC.

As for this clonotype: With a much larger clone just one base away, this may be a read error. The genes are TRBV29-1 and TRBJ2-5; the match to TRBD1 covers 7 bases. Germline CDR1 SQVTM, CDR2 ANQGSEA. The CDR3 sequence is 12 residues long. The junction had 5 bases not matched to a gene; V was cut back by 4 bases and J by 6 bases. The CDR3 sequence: CSVGTGAKTQYF. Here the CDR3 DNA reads TGCAGCGTTGGGACAGGTGCGAAGACCCAGTACTTC.

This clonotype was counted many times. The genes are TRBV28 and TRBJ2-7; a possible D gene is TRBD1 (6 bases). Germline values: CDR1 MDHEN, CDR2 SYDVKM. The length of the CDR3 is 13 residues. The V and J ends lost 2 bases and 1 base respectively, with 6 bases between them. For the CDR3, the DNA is TGTGCCAGCAGTTTAAGGGGGTCCTACGAGCAGTACTTC. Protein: CASSLRGSYEQYF.

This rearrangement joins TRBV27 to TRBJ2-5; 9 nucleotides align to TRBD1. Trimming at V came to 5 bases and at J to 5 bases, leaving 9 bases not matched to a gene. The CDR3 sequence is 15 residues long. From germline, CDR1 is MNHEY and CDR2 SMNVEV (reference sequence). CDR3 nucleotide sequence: TGTGCCAGCAGTCGGGAACAGGGGGCGCGTGAGACCCAGTACTTC. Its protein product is CASSREQGARETQYF.

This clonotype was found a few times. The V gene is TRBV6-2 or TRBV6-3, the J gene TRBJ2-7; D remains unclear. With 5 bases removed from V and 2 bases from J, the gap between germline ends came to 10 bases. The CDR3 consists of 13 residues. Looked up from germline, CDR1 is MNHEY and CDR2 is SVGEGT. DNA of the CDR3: TGTGCCAGCAGTGACGGTTCCCCCTACGAGCAGTACTTC. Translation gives CASSDGSPYEQYF.

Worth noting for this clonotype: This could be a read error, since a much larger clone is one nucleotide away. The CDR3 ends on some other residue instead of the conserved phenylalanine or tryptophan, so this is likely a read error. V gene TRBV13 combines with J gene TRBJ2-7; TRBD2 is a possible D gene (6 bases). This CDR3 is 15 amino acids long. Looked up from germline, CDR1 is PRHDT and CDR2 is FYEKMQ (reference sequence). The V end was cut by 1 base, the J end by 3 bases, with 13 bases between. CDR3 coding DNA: TGTGCCAGCAGCTTAGACGGGAGCCACGACTACGAGCAGTACATC. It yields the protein CASSLDGSHDYEQYI.

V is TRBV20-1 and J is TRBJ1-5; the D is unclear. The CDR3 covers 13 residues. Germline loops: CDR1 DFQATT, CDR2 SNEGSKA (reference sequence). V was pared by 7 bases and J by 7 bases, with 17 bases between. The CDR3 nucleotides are TGCAGTGTCGCGAACGGGGAGGCGCAGCCCCAGCATTTT. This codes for CSVANGEAQPQHF.

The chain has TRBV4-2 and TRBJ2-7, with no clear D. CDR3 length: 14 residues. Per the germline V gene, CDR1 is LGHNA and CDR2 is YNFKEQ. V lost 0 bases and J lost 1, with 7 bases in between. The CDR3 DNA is TGTGCCAGCAGCCAAGATCGTTCGTCCTACGAGCAGTACTTC. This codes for CASSQDRSSYEQYF.

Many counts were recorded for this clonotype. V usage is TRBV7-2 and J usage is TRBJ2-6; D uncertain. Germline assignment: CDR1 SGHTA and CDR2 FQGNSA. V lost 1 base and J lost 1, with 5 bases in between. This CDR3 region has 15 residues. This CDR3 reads CASSLVGSGANVLTF. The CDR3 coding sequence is TGTGCCAGCAGCTTAGTGGGGTCTGGGGCCAACGTCCTGACTTTC.

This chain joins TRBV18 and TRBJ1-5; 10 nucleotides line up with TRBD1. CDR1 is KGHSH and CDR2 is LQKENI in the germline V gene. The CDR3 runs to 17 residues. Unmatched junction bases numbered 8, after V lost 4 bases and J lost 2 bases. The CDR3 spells CASSRDRGRGGNQPQHF. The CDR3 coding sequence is TGTGCCAGCTCACGGGACAGGGGTCGCGGAGGCAATCAGCCCCAGCATTTT.

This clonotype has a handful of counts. CDR3 loop: CASSLVLAGVTDTQYF. The DNA of the CDR3 is TGTGCCAGCAGCTTGGTTTTAGCGGGGGTCACAGATACGCAGTATTTT. The gene calls are TRBV5-6 and TRBJ2-3, with 9 bases fitting TRBD2. Germline V lookup: CDR1 SGHDT, CDR2 YYEEEE. With 0 bases clipped from V and 2 bases from J, the junction kept 4 bases outside the gene matches. The CDR3 contains 16 residues.

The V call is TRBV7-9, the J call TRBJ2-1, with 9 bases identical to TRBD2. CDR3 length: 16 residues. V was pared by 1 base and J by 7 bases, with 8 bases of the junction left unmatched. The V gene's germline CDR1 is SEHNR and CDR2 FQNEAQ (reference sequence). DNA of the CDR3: TGTGCCAGCAGCTTAGTCGCGGGAGGGCCGAAGAATGAGCAGTTCTTC. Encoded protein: CASSLVAGGPKNEQFF.

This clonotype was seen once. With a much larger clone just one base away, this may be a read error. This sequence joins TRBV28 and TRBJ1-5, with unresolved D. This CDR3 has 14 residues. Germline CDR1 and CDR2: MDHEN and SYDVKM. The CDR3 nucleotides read TGTGCCAGCAGCCGGGTGTATAGCAATCAGCCCCAGCAATTT. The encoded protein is CASSRVYSNQPQQF.

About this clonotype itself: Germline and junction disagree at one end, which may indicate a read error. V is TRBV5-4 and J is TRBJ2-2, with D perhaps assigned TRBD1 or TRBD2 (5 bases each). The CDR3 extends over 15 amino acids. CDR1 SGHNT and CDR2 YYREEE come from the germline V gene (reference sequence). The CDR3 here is CASSLMGRGTGELIF. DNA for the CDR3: TGTGCCAGCAGCTTGATGGGACGGGGCACCGGGGAGCTGATTTTT.

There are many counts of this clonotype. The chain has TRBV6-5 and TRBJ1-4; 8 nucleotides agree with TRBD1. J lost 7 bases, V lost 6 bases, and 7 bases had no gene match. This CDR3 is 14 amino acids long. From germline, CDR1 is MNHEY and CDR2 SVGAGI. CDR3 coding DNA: TGTGCCAGCAGACAGACAGGGGAAGGTGAAAAACTGTTTTTT. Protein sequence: CASRQTGEGEKLFF.

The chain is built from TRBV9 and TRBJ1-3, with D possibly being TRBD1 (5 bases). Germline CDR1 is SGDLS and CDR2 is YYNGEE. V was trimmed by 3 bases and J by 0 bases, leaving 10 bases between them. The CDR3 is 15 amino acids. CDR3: CASSAGTGSGNTIYF. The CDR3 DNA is TGTGCCAGCAGCGCCGGGACGGGCTCTGGAAACACCATATATTTT.

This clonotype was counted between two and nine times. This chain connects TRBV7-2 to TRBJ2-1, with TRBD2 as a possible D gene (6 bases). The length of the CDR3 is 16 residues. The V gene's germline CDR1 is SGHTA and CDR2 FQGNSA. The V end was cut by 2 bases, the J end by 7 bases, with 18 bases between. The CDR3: CASSLNPREFLNEQFF. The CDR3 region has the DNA TGTGCCAGCAGCTTAAATCCCCGGGAGTTTCTGAATGAGCAGTTCTTC.

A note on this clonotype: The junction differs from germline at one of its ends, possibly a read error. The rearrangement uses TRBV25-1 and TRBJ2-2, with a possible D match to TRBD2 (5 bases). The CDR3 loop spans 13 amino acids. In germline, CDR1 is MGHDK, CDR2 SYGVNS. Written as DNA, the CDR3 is TGTGCCAGCGACGGGCCGAACTCCGGGGAGCTGGTTTTT. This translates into CASDGPNSGELVF.

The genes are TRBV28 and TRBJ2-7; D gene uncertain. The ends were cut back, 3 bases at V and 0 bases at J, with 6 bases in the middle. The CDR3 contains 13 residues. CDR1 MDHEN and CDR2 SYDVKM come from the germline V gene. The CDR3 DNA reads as TGTGCCAGCAGTTTCGACATCTCCTACGAGCAGTACTTC. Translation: CASSFDISYEQYF.

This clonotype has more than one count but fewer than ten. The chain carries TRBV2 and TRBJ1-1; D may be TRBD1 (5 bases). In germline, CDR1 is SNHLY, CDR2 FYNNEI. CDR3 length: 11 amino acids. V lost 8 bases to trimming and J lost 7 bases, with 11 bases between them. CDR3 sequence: CASGRDSEAFF. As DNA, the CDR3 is TGTGCCAGCGGGAGAGACAGTGAAGCTTTCTTT. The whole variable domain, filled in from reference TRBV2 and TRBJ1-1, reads EPEVTQTPSHQVTQMGQEVILRCVPISNHLYFYWYRQILGQKVEFLVSFYNNEISEKSEIFDDQFSVERPDGSNFTLKIRSTKLEDSAMYFCASGRDSEAFFGQGTRLTVV.

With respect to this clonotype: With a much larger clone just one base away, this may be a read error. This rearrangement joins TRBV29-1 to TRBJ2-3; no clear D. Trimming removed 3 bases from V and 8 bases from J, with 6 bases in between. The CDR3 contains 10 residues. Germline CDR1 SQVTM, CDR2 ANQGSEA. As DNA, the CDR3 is TGCAGCGTTGACTTAGTTACGCAGTATTTT. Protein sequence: CSVDLVTQYF.

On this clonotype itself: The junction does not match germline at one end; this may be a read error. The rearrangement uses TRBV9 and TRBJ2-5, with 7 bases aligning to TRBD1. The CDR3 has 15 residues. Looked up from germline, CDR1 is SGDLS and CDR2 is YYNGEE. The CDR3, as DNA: TGTGCCGGCAGCGTAGGGAGAGGGGGCCGAGAGACCCAGTACTTC. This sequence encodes CAGSVGRGGRETQYF.

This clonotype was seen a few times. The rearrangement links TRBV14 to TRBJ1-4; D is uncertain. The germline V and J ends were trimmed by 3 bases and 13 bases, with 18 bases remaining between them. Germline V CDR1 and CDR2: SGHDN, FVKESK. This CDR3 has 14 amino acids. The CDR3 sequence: CASSQFKSPGRLFF. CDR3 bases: TGTGCCAGCAGCCAGTTTAAGTCTCCGGGCAGACTGTTTTTT.

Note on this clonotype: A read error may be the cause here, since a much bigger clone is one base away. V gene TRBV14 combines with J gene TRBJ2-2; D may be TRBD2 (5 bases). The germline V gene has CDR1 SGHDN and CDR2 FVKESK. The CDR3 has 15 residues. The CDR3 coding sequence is TGTGCCAGCAGCCAAGACCAGCTGCGAACCGGGGAGCTGTTATTT. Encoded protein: CASSQDQLRTGELLF.

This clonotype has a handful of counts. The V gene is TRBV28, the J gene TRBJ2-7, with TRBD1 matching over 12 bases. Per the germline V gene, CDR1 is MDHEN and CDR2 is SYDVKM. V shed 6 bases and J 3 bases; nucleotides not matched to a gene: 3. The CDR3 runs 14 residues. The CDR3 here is CASSGTGGVYEQYF. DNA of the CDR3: TGTGCCAGCAGCGGGACAGGGGGCGTCTACGAGCAGTACTTC.

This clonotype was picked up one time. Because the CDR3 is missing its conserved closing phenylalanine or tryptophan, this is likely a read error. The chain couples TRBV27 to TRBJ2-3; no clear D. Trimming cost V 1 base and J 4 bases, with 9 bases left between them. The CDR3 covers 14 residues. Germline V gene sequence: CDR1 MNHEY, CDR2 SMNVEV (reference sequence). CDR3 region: CASSLYPSADTQYL. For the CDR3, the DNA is TGTGCCAGCAGTTTATACCCTTCTGCAGATACGCAGTATCTT.

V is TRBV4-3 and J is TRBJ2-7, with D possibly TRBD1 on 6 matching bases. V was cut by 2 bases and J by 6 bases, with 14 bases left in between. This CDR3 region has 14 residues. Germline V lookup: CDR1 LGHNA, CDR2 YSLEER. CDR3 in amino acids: CASSQSRGKVEQYF. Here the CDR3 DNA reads TGCGCCAGCAGCCAAAGCAGGGGAAAGGTCGAGCAGTACTTC.